This passage covers 9 T cell receptor beta chains from one sample sequenced in a study of spatial heterogeneity in lung cancer. A single record per CDR3 protein comes from TCRdb applying MiXCR to the 5' RACE reads. The sample contains about 110,000 distinct CDR3 sequences, less than 14% of which appear only once. As for time point: blood at routine non-recurrence follow-up after resection. The sequencing here drew on PBMCs, taken at follow-up. These receptors were taken from a female donor with early-stage non-small cell lung cancer.

This clonotype came up many times. The chain is built from TRBV20-1 and TRBJ2-7; the D is unclear. This CDR3 region has 13 residues. Trimming shortened V by 3 bases and J by 5 bases, and 14 bases separated the two germline ends. The germline gives CDR1 DFQATT, CDR2 SNEGSKA (reference sequence). The CDR3 here is CSASRTLYDEQYF. In DNA form, the CDR3 reads TGCAGTGCTAGTAGGACCCTCTACGACGAGCAGTACTTC.

The rearrangement joins TRBV7-9 to TRBJ2-5; D is perhaps TRBD2 (6 bases). The CDR3 loop spans 14 amino acids. The V and J ends lost 5 bases and 5 bases respectively, with 15 bases between them. The V gene's germline CDR1 is SEHNR and CDR2 FQNEAQ (reference sequence). CDR3 in DNA: TGTGCCAGCAGCCCGCGACTAGGCGGGGAGACCCAGTACTTC. It is translated as CASSPRLGGETQYF.

V and J are TRBV4-2 and TRBJ2-1; D is undetermined. The length of the CDR3 is 16 residues. The germline V and J ends were trimmed by 2 bases and 5 bases, with 16 bases remaining between them. Germline CDR1 and CDR2: LGHNA and YNFKEQ. For the CDR3, the DNA is TGTGCCAGCAGCCAATTGGGAAGGTTGATTAACAATGAGCAGTTCTTC. Protein product: CASSQLGRLINNEQFF.

This clonotype was observed at least ten times. V gene TRBV28 combines with J gene TRBJ1-2, with a possible D match to TRBD1 (6 bases). V was cut by 3 bases and J by 8 bases, with 16 bases left in between. The CDR3 spans 14 residues. CDR1 is MDHEN, CDR2 SYDVKM, per germline. The CDR3 region is CASSFPGTSRGYTF. The CDR3 nucleotides are TGTGCCAGCAGTTTTCCCGGGACAAGCAGAGGCTACACCTTC.

The genes are TRBV6-1 and TRBJ1-3; D may be TRBD1 (5 bases). Germline CDR1 is MNHNS and CDR2 is SASEGT. CDR3 length: 14 residues. Deletions cut 7 bases from V and 0 bases from J, with 10 bases between. CDR3 residues: CASKARVSGNTIYF. In nucleotides, the CDR3 is TGTGCCAGCAAGGCCAGGGTCTCTGGAAACACCATATATTTT.

This clonotype was detected only a few times. The gene calls are TRBV21-1 and TRBJ1-5. TRBV21-1 is a documented pseudogene. The CDR3 is 15 amino acids. The chain's CDR3 is CATYRGGPANQPQHF. The CDR3 DNA reads TGTGCCACGTATAGGGGGGGGCCTGCCAATCAGCCCCAGCATTTT.

In this sample, this clonotype turned up many times. The rearrangement joins TRBV14 to TRBJ2-7; 8 nucleotides align to TRBD1. The CDR3 totals 18 residues. The V segment lost 2 bases and the J segment 1 base; nucleotides outside the gene matches: 13. Germline-derived CDR1 and CDR2 are SGHDN and FVKESK. CDR3 residues: CASSQRPGQVNFSYEQYF. In nucleotides, the CDR3 is TGTGCCAGCAGCCAACGACCGGGACAGGTTAATTTTTCCTACGAGCAGTACTTC.

This clonotype appeared many times. The chain is built from TRBV27 and TRBJ1-5; no definite D call. Between the trimmed V and J ends, which lost 7 bases and 0 bases, there was a span of 13 bases. Germline CDR1 MNHEY, CDR2 SMNVEV (reference sequence). The CDR3 is made up of 15 amino acids. The CDR3 spells CASTLGQISNQPQHF. In DNA form, the CDR3 reads TGTGCCAGCACCTTAGGGCAGATTAGCAATCAGCCCCAGCATTTT.

This clonotype appeared a few times. The V call is TRBV6-1, the J call TRBJ2-1; 8 positions match TRBD2. The CDR3 is 15 residues long. J was trimmed by 4 bases and V by 1 base; bases with no gene match: 3. Looked up from germline, CDR1 is MNHNS and CDR2 is SASEGT. The CDR3 bases are TGTGCCAGCAGTGAAGTTAGCGGGACATACAATGAGCAGTTCTTC. The encoded protein is CASSEVSGTYNEQFF.